The 9 T cell receptor beta chains presented below share a single source sample, sequenced in a study of cytomegalovirus exposure and HLA in healthy donors. A multiplex PCR was run with 60 Vbeta primers and 13 Jbeta primers. The assay was immunoSEQ multiplex PCR, and TCRdb's table has in-frame clones only and misses some. This sample has roughly 280,000 clones, with around 66% found just once. Sequencing was done on a sample of PBMCs. The receptors were gathered from a female donor in good health and CMV-seronegative.

This chain connects TRBV5-6 to TRBJ2-5, with D unresolved. The V gene lost 1 base and the J gene lost 5 bases, with 12 bases spanning the gap. Germline V lookup: CDR1 SGHDT, CDR2 YYEEEE. The CDR3 has 14 residues. Written as DNA, the CDR3 is TGTGCCAGCAGCTTGAGGCAGGTTGGGGAGACCCAGTACTTC. Its protein product is CASSLRQVGETQYF.

The V call is TRBV10-3, the J call TRBJ2-2; weak D call: TRBD1 (6 bases). Germline V gives CDR1 ENHRY, CDR2 SYGVKD. The ends were cut back, 3 bases at V and 5 bases at J, with 13 bases in the middle. The CDR3 runs 15 residues. The CDR3, as DNA: TGTGCCATCAGTGAATTACAGGGTGGGACCGGGGAGCTGTTTTTT. This gives the protein CAISELQGGTGELFF.

CDR3 loop: CASSAGTSNTGELFF. CDR3 coding DNA: TGTGCCAGCAGCGCCGGGACTTCGAACACCGGGGAGCTGTTTTTT. The chain employs TRBV9 and TRBJ2-2, with a weak D call TRBD2 (6 bases). The CDR3 length is 15 residues. V shed 3 bases and J shed 0 bases, with 9 bases lying between them. Germline loops: CDR1 SGDLS, CDR2 YYNGEE.

The rearrangement links TRBV5-1 to TRBJ2-5, with D tentatively TRBD2 (6 bases). This CDR3 region has 14 residues. V was cut by 3 bases and J by 2 bases, with 11 bases left in between. The germline V gene has CDR1 SGHRS and CDR2 YFSETQ. The CDR3 DNA is TGCGCCAGCAGCTCCTCTAGCGCTCAAGAGACCCAGTACTTC. Amino acids: CASSSSSAQETQYF.

V usage is TRBV5-1 and J usage is TRBJ2-7, with 7 bases that match TRBD1. Germline trimming cut 4 bases from V and 1 base from J; bases unmatched to any gene: 11. There are 16 residues in the CDR3. The germline V gene has CDR1 SGHRS and CDR2 YFSETQ. CDR3 DNA sequence: TGCGCCAGCAGCCCCTGGGAGACAGGGATGTCCTACGAGCAGTACTTC. It yields the protein CASSPWETGMSYEQYF.

The J gene is TRBJ2-7, the V gene TRBV7-9; TRBD1 matches at 8 bases. CDR1 and CDR2 from the germline V gene are SEHNR and FQNEAQ (reference sequence). V lost 3 bases, J lost 3 bases, and 4 bases stayed unmatched. This CDR3 is 14 amino acids long. CDR3 protein: CASSLQGAFYEQYF. For the CDR3, the DNA is TGTGCCAGCAGCTTGCAGGGGGCTTTCTACGAGCAGTACTTC.

This chain uses TRBV11-2 with TRBJ2-7; the D gene is possibly TRBD1 (5 bases). The CDR3 runs to 16 residues. CDR1 and CDR2 (germline): SGHAT, FQNNGV. V dropped 1 base and J dropped 2 bases, with 15 bases sitting between them. The CDR3 coding sequence is TGTGCCAGCAGCTTAGCCGCACAAATAGGGGCCTACGAGCAGTACTTC. It encodes CASSLAAQIGAYEQYF.

Here the CDR3 DNA reads TGTGCCAGCAGCTTCCGCCTGGGGCAGTTGAACACTGAAGCTTTCTTT. It yields the protein CASSFRLGQLNTEAFF. The chain recombines TRBV5-5 with TRBJ1-1, with D possibly matching TRBD1 (5 bases). This CDR3 is built from 16 residues. The V end was cut by 2 bases, the J end by 0 bases, with 14 bases between. CDR1 and CDR2 (germline): SGHKS, YYEKEE (reference sequence).

The chain carries TRBV7-8 and TRBJ2-1, with TRBD2 matching 9 bases. The CDR3 consists of 16 residues. Germline assignment: CDR1 SGHVS and CDR2 FQNEAQ. The J segment lost 7 bases and the V segment lost 5 bases, leaving 12 bases of the junction unmatched. The CDR3 DNA reads as TGTGCCAGCAGCCAGACTAGGGCGGGAGGGCCGAATGAGCAGTTCTTC. Translation gives CASSQTRAGGPNEQFF.